What follows are 18 T cell receptor beta chains derived from one specimen sequenced in a study of T cells expressing NK-cell markers (dated by TCRdb to about 2020). To prepare the library, 5' RACE was applied. The sequencer was an Illumina HiSeq 2000. TCRdb reprocessed the public reads and reports one entry per CDR3 protein sequence, without DNA. This sample's listing comprises a few hundred thousand distinct CDR3 sequences. The ten largest clones represent 0.39% of the sample. Sequencing input: blood T cells: a sorted CD56 or NKG2C T cell subset, CD4+ or CD8+ T cells, or bulk PBMC T cells (not recorded which). The receptor source for this set is a man younger than 30 in good health. Donor details come from another sample of the same person, matched by shared clones.

The chain joins TRBV4-2 to TRBJ2-7; as DNA is missing, the TRBD2 call by TCRdb cannot be tested. The length of the CDR3 is 16 residues. Germline V gene sequence: CDR1 LGHNA, CDR2 YNFKEQ. The chain's CDR3 is CASSQSSGSSSYEQYF.

V gene TRBV15 combines with J gene TRBJ2-3. The CDR3 has 13 amino acids. Germline V CDR1 and CDR2: LNHNV, YYDKDF (reference sequence). The CDR3 sequence is CATKGSPTDTQYF.

The J gene is TRBJ2-6, the V gene TRBV12-3 or TRBV12-4. CDR3 length equals 17 residues. The chain's CDR3 is CASSVFLLNSGANVLTF.

V and J are TRBV12-3 or TRBV12-4 and TRBJ2-2; TCRdb's D call, TRBD1, is unchecked because there is no DNA. The CDR3 has 12 residues. The CDR3 protein is CASSLRGWELFF.

V is TRBV3-1 and J is TRBJ2-1. This CDR3 is built from 16 residues. Germline V gene data show CDR1 as LGHDT and CDR2 as YNNKEL (reference sequence). The CDR3 protein is CASSQDLGGSYNEQFF.

The V gene is TRBV6-5, the J gene TRBJ1-1. Germline V CDR1 and CDR2: MNHEY, SVGAGI. CDR3 length equals 12 residues. CDR3 protein: CASSFDNTEAFF.

The V gene is TRBV12-3 or TRBV12-4, the J gene TRBJ2-5; absent DNA, TCRdb's TRBD2 call cannot be checked. This CDR3 has 13 residues. The CDR3 region is CASETSGGETQYF.

The V call is TRBV5-1, the J call TRBJ2-1; the TRBD1 assignment by TCRdb is unverifiable without DNA. This CDR3 has 13 residues. CDR1 SGHRS and CDR2 YFSETQ come from the germline V gene. The CDR3 is CASSSLTANEQFF.

The V and J genes are TRBV4-3 and TRBJ2-3. The germline V gene has CDR1 LGHNA and CDR2 YSLEER. The CDR3 has 13 amino acids. The CDR3 sequence is CASSRGSGDTQYF.

V usage is TRBV12-3 or TRBV12-4 and J usage is TRBJ1-3; TCRdb names TRBD1, which stays unverified in the absence of DNA. This CDR3 is 14 amino acids long. This CDR3 is CASDRETTGNTIYF.

The chain links TRBV14 to TRBJ2-3; TCRdb returns TRBD1, unconfirmable since there is no DNA. CDR1 and CDR2 from the germline V gene are SGHDN and FVKESK. The CDR3 covers 15 residues. This CDR3 is CASSQGLGRSDTQYF.

The chain uses TRBV12-3 or TRBV12-4 and TRBJ2-5; the TCRdb D gene call, TRBD1, has no DNA to confirm it. CDR3 length: 15 amino acids. The CDR3 here is CASSLGAGATETQYF.

The chain joins TRBV7-2 to TRBJ2-3; the D gene TCRdb calls, TRBD2, cannot be checked with no DNA. Germline CDR1 is SGHTA and CDR2 is FQGNSA. This CDR3 region has 15 residues. CDR3 protein: CASSLSGPRTDTQYF.

The chain is built from TRBV20-1 and TRBJ2-5. This CDR3 is 13 amino acids long. Germline lookup yields CDR1 DFQATT and CDR2 SNEGSKA (reference sequence). CDR3 amino acids: CSAGGVVQETQYF.

The chain uses TRBV4-2 and TRBJ2-1. The CDR3 is 14 residues long. The germline V gene encodes CDR1 LGHNA and CDR2 YNFKEQ. The CDR3 loop reads CASSQDPGRSEQFF.

The chain recombines TRBV29-1 with TRBJ2-2. The CDR3 contains 14 residues. CDR1 is SQVTM, CDR2 ANQGSEA, per germline. CDR3 residues: CSAGSGLMTGELFF.

The chain couples TRBV5-1 to TRBJ2-3; lacking DNA, the TRBD1 call made by TCRdb goes unchecked. From germline, CDR1 is SGHRS and CDR2 YFSETQ. CDR3 length equals 14 residues. CDR3 sequence: CASSPPISTDTQYF.

V is TRBV5-1 and J is TRBJ2-2; absent DNA, TCRdb's TRBD1 call cannot be checked. The germline gives CDR1 SGHRS, CDR2 YFSETQ. The CDR3 totals 16 residues. This CDR3 is CASSPPLRGVFGELFF.